What follows are 22 T cell receptor beta chains derived from one specimen sequenced in a study of T cells in women clearing cervical HPV infection. Generated by immunoSEQ multiplex PCR, the TCRdb table keeps only in-frame clones and is missing some. This sample's table reports 39,000 or so clones. The sample taken for sequencing was blood buffy coat. The receptors here all came from a woman aged 18 to 69 with a cervical HPV16 infection that either progressed to CIN3+ or cleared (not recorded which).

As concerns this clone: The CDR3 end falls 3 residues outside the read, so it is completed with the germline J gene. This chain links TRBV18 with TRBJ2-7; 8 bases align to TRBD2. From germline, CDR1 is KGHSH and CDR2 LQKENI. V lost 2 bases to trimming and J lost 0 bases; unmatched junction nucleotides: 0. This CDR3 spans 14 amino acids. CDR3: CASSPGTSSYEQYF. The DNA read from the CDR3 is TGTGCCAGCTCACCAGGGACTAGCTCCTACGAG. The full variable domain, its missing parts supplied by reference TRBV18 and TRBJ2-7, is NAGVMQNPRHLVRRRGQEARLRCSPMKGHSHVYWYRQLPEEGLKFMVYLQKENIIDESGMPKERFSAEFPKEGPSILRIQQVVRGDSAAYFCASSPGTSSYEQYFGPGTRLTVT.

In the case of this clone: The read ends 3 residues before the CDR3 terminus; that terminus is restored from the germline J gene. V gene TRBV5-1 combines with J gene TRBJ1-1; no definite D call. The CDR3 is made up of 13 amino acids. V lost 4 bases and J 0 bases, leaving 7 bases between the germline ends. CDR1 and CDR2 (germline): SGHRS, YFSETQ. CDR3 in amino acids: CASSGNMNTEAFF. Incomplete CDR3 DNA: TGCGCCAGCAGCGGCAACATGAACACTGAA.

A remark on this clone: The read falls 3 residues short of the CDR3 end, and the missing part is taken from the germline J gene. The rearrangement joins TRBV7-3 to TRBJ2-1; 12 bases map to TRBD1. The CDR3 contains 15 residues. The germline gives CDR1 SGHTA, CDR2 FQGTGA. The ends lost 6 bases at V and 8 bases at J; junction bases unmatched: 8. The CDR3 region is CASSNRDRGLDEQFF. CDR3 DNA, as far as it was read: TGTGCCAGCAGTAACCGGGACAGGGGGCTAGATGAG.

Turning to this clone: The read ends 3 residues early relative to the CDR3; the germline J gene fills the gap. This rearrangement joins TRBV5-8 to TRBJ2-3, with D perhaps being TRBD1 or TRBD2 (5 bases each). In germline, CDR1 is SGHTS, CDR2 YDEGEE. The CDR3 has 14 amino acids. CDR3: CASSYEGYQETQYF. The DNA read from the CDR3 is TGTGCCAGCAGCTACGAGGGGTACCAAGAGACG.

Comments on this clone: The CDR3 end is not reached by the read, which stops 3 residues before it; the germline J gene fills it in. The rearrangement links TRBV19 to TRBJ2-1; the match to TRBD2 covers 7 bases. The CDR3 sequence is 15 residues long. Germline-derived CDR1 and CDR2 are LNHDA and SQIVND (reference sequence). With V trimmed by 10 bases and J by 8 bases, 17 bases remained unmatched. CDR3 DNA (partial): TGTGCCACCAGATCCCCGGGACTAATATCGGATGAG. It specifies CATRSPGLISDE. The full CDR3 reads CATRSPGLISDEQFF.

The CDR3 protein is CASSLEGALRSSDGYTF. CDR3 bases read: TGCGCCAGCAGCTTGGAGGGGGCCCTTAGATCGTCCGATGGC. The chain is built from TRBV5-1 and TRBJ1-2; 7 positions match TRBD1. The read ends 3 residues shy of where the CDR3 ends; the end is completed using the germline J gene. Per germline, CDR1 SGHRS and CDR2 YFSETQ. The CDR3 is 17 amino acids. V lost 0 bases to trimming and J lost 6 bases; unmatched junction nucleotides: 14.

Comment on this clone: The read halts 3 residues ahead of the CDR3 end, with the missing end drawn from the germline J gene. The chain joins TRBV6-2 or TRBV6-3 to TRBJ1-2; TRBD1 matches at 7 bases. The J segment lost 2 bases and the V segment lost 6 bases, leaving 6 bases of the junction unmatched. The CDR3 spans 14 residues. From germline, CDR1 is MNHEY and CDR2 SVGEGT. The chain's CDR3 is CASRRQGSNYGYTF. The sequenced CDR3 bases are TGTGCCAGCAGGCGACAGGGTTCAAACTATGGC.

Turning to this clone: The read comes to an end 3 residues before the CDR3 does, leaving the germline J gene to fill in the end. The chain carries TRBV7-9 and TRBJ2-2; perhaps TRBD1 as D (6 bases). The CDR3 contains 15 residues. From germline, CDR1 is SEHNR and CDR2 FQNEAQ (reference sequence). The DNA read from the CDR3 is TGTGCCAGCAGCATCAGGGGCTTTTTGAATGAAAAG. Amino acid sequence: CASSIRGFLNEK. The whole CDR3 reads CASSIRGFLNEKLFF.

On this clone: From the germline J gene comes the end of the CDR3, since the read stops 3 residues before it. The chain joins TRBV5-6 to TRBJ2-3; TRBD2 agrees at 11 bases. The CDR3 extends over 15 amino acids. Per germline, CDR1 SGHDT and CDR2 YYEEEE. The CDR3 DNA, read in part, is TGTGCCAGCAGCTTGATGGGACTAGCGGAAGAGACG. Protein product: CASSLMGLAEET. The entire CDR3 protein is CASSLMGLAEETQYF.

With respect to this clone: The read finishes 3 residues shy of the CDR3 end, and the germline J gene is used to complete it. The chain uses TRBV30 and TRBJ2-5; the D gene is possibly TRBD2 (5 bases). Germline CDR1 and CDR2: GTSNPN and SVGIG (reference sequence). The CDR3 consists of 13 residues. V lost 2 bases, J lost 7 bases, and 14 bases lay in between. CDR3 DNA (partial): TGTGCCTGGAGTCTCGGCGGGTATGGGACC. It yields the protein CAWSLGGYGT. The whole CDR3 region reads CAWSLGGYGTQYF.

On this clone itself: The sequence runs out 3 residues before the end of the CDR3; the remainder is reconstructed from the germline J gene. The chain couples TRBV2 to TRBJ1-1; 7 bases line up with TRBD1. The V and J ends lost 6 bases and 5 bases, in that order; junction bases with no gene match: 6. Germline loops: CDR1 SNHLY, CDR2 FYNNEI. The CDR3 spans 13 residues. The CDR3 here is CASSRVQGTEAFF. The sequenced part of the CDR3 DNA is TGTGCCAGCAGCAGGGTACAGGGGACTGAA. Full variable domain (rest looked up from reference TRBV2 and TRBJ1-1): EPEVTQTPSHQVTQMGQEVILRCVPISNHLYFYWYRQILGQKVEFLVSFYNNEISEKSEIFDDQFSVERPDGSNFTLKIRSTKLEDSAMYFCASSRVQGTEAFFGQGTRLTVV.

A word on this clone: The read is 3 residues too short to cover the CDR3 end, so that end is filled in from the germline J gene. V gene TRBV18 combines with J gene TRBJ1-2; no clear D gene. Germline V gene data show CDR1 as KGHSH and CDR2 as LQKENI. The length of the CDR3 is 15 residues. The covered CDR3 bases are TGTGCCAGCTCACCCCTCAGCGGGATCTACAATGAC. Translation gives CASSPLSGIYND. The full CDR3 reads CASSPLSGIYNDYTF.

To note about this clone: The read ends 3 residues shy of where the CDR3 ends; the end is completed using the germline J gene. The rearrangement joins TRBV6-4 to TRBJ2-3; D is perhaps TRBD2 (5 bases). The germline V gene encodes CDR1 MRHNA and CDR2 SNTAGT. This CDR3 has 15 residues. V was cut by 4 bases and J by 0 bases, with 11 bases left in between. CDR3 in amino acids: CASSALSASTDTQYF. The sequenced part of the CDR3 DNA is TGTGCCAGCAGTGCCCTTAGCGCGAGCACAGATACG.

On this clone itself: From the germline J gene comes the end of the CDR3, since the read stops 3 residues before it. The gene calls are TRBV5-6 and TRBJ1-1, with D hard to call. Between the trimmed V and J ends, which lost 2 bases and 1 base, there was a span of 9 bases. Germline loops: CDR1 SGHDT, CDR2 YYEEEE. The CDR3 totals 14 residues. Incomplete CDR3 DNA: TGTGCCAGCAGCTTTGCCAGAAAGAACACTGAA. Amino acid sequence: CASSFARKNTE. In full, the CDR3 reads CASSFARKNTEAFF.

In the case of this clone: The read stops 3 residues short of the end of the CDR3; the missing end is completed from the germline J gene. This rearrangement joins TRBV19 to TRBJ1-2; D remains ambiguous. Germline V gives CDR1 LNHDA, CDR2 SQIVND (reference sequence). CDR3 length: 19 residues. The CDR3 region is CASSIIGLGSGVSYNDYTF. The DNA read from the CDR3 is TGTGCCAGTAGTATCATCGGGCTCGGTAGCGGGGTATCCTACAATGAC.

As for this clone: The sequence runs out 3 residues before the end of the CDR3; the remainder is reconstructed from the germline J gene. The J gene is TRBJ1-6, the V gene TRBV7-2; D perhaps matches TRBD1 (5 bases). V lost 1 base, J lost 12 bases, and 10 bases lay in between. The length of the CDR3 is 13 residues. Germline loops: CDR1 SGHTA, CDR2 FQGNSA. The CDR3 loop reads CASSLEVGGPLHF. The DNA read from the CDR3 is TGTGCCAGCAGCTTAGAGGTCGGGGGACCC.

Concerning this clone itself: The CDR3 goes on 3 residues after the read ends, and that part is filled in from the germline J gene. The chain carries TRBV29-1 and TRBJ2-5, with a tentative D call TRBD1 (5 bases). CDR1 and CDR2 from the germline V gene are SQVTM and ANQGSEA. This CDR3 has 12 amino acids. With 1 base removed from V and 5 bases from J, the gap between germline ends came to 8 bases. CDR3 bases read: TGCAGCGTTGAAGGGGGCGGCGAGACC. It yields the protein CSVEGGGET. The whole CDR3 is CSVEGGGETQYF.

Comment on this clone: Read sequence stops 3 residues before the CDR3 end, and the germline J gene provides the missing end. This rearrangement joins TRBV30 to TRBJ2-4, with D possibly matching TRBD1 (5 bases). CDR1 is GTSNPN and CDR2 is SVGIG in the germline V gene (reference sequence). The CDR3 runs to 14 residues. The part of the CDR3 DNA that was read is TGTGCCTGGACCGCACCTGGGGCAGCCTATGGT. It is translated as CAWTAPGAAYG. Given in full, the CDR3 is CAWTAPGAAYGQYF.

About this clone: The CDR3 goes on 3 residues after the read ends, and that part is filled in from the germline J gene. The chain uses TRBV7-2 and TRBJ1-5, with 9 bases aligning to TRBD1. This CDR3 has 15 amino acids. Germline assignment: CDR1 SGHTA and CDR2 FQGNSA. V lost 2 bases and J lost 6; bases outside the gene matches: 5. The CDR3 loop is CASSLTGGAGQPQHF. CDR3 bases read: TGTGCCAGCAGCTTAACAGGGGGCGCGGGTCAGCCC.

CDR3 amino acids: CASSPYAGGPTTQYF. The sequenced CDR3 bases are TGTGCCAGCAGTCCTTACGCGGGGGGGCCGACTACG. The chain employs TRBV7-3 and TRBJ2-3; TRBD2 aligns across 9 bases. The missing CDR3 end, 3 residues past where the read stops, is filled in from the germline J gene. In germline, CDR1 is SGHTA, CDR2 FQGTGA. J lost 8 bases, V lost 6 bases, and 12 bases had no gene match. The CDR3 is 15 residues long. The full variable domain, rest sourced from reference TRBV7-3 and TRBJ2-3, is GAGVSQTPSNKVTEKGKYVELRCDPISGHTALYWYRQSLGQGPEFLIYFQGTGAADDSGLPNDRFFAVRPEGSVSTLKIQRTERGDSAVYLCASSPYAGGPTTQYFGPGTRLTVL.

The sequenced part of the CDR3 DNA is TGTGCTAGTGGTACCGGGACTAGCGGGGGGGTTTTAGAGACC. Amino acids: CASGTGTSGGVLET. The complete CDR3 protein is CASGTGTSGGVLETQYF. The J gene is TRBJ2-5, the V gene TRBV12-5; 16 bases match TRBD2. The observed sequence ends 3 residues before the CDR3 terminus, with the missing tail filled in from the germline J gene. This CDR3 is built from 17 residues. J was trimmed by 4 bases and V by 5 bases; bases with no gene match: 7. Germline V gene lookup returns CDR1 LGHNT and CDR2 FRNRAP.

Turning to this clone: The read is 3 residues too short to cover the CDR3 end, so that end is filled in from the germline J gene. The chain employs TRBV19 and TRBJ2-7, with 9 bases matching TRBD1. The CDR3 covers 16 residues. Germline assignment: CDR1 LNHDA and CDR2 SQIVND (reference sequence). Trimming took 3 bases from V and 6 from J; bases not matched to a gene: 12. The CDR3 bases that were read are TGTGCCAGTAGTATCCGGACAGGGGCTCGTAACGGCGAG. Its protein is CASSIRTGARNGE. The whole CDR3 reads CASSIRTGARNGEQYF.